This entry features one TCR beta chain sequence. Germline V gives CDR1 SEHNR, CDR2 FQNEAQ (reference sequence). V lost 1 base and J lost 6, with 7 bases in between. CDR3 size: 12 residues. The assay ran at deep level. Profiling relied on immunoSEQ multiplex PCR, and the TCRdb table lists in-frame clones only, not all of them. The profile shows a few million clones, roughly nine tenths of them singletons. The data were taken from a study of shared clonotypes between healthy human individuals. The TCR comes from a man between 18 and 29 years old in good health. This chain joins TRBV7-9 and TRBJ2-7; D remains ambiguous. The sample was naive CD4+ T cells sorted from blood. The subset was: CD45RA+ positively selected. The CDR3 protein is CASSLVGFEQYF. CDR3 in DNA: TGTGCCAGCAGCTTAGTAGGTTTCGAGCAGTACTTC.